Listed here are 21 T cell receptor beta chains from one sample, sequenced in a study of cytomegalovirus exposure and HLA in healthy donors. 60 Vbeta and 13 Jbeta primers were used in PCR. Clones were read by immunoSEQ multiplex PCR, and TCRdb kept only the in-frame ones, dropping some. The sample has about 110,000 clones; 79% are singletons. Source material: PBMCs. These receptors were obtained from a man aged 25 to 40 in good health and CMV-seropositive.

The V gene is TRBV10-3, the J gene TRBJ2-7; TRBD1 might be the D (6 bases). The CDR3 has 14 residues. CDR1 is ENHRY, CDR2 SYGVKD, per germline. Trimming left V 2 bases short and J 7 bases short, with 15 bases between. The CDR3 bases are TGTGCCATCAGTGAGATAGGGACAAGAACAGAGCAGTACTTC. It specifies CAISEIGTRTEQYF.

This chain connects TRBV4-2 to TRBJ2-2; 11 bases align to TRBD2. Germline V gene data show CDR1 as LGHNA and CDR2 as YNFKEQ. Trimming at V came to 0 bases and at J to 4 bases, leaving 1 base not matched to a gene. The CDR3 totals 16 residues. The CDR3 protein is CASSQDSGGATGELFF. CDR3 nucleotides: TGTGCCAGCAGCCAAGATAGCGGGGGGGCCACCGGGGAGCTGTTTTTT.

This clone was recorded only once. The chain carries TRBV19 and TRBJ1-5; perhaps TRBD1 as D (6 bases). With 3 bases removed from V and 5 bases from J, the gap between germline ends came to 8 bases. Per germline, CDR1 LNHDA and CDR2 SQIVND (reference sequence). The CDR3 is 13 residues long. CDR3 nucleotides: TGTGCCAGTAGTATGACAGGCTATCAGCCCCAGCATTTT. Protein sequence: CASSMTGYQPQHF.

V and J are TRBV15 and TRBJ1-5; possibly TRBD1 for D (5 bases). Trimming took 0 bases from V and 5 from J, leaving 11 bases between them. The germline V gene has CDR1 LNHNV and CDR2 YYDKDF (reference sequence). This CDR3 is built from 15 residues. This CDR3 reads CATSREQGMDQPQHF. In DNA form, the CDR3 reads TGTGCCACCAGCAGAGAGCAGGGTATGGATCAGCCCCAGCATTTT.

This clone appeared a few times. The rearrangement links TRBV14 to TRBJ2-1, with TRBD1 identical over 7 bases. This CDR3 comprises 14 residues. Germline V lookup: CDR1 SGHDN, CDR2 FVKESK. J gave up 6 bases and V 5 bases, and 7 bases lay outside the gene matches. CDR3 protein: CASSDWDSINEQFF. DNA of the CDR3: TGTGCCAGCAGCGATTGGGACAGCATCAATGAGCAGTTCTTC.

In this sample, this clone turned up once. The CDR3: CASSESGLGGGELFF. The CDR3 bases are TGTGCCAGCAGTGAATCCGGACTCGGGGGAGGGGAGCTGTTTTTT. The chain links TRBV25-1 to TRBJ2-2; possibly TRBD2 for D (6 bases). CDR1 is MGHDK, CDR2 SYGVNS, per germline. The CDR3 covers 15 residues. The V end lost 1 base, the J end lost 8 bases, and 14 bases lay between the germline ends.

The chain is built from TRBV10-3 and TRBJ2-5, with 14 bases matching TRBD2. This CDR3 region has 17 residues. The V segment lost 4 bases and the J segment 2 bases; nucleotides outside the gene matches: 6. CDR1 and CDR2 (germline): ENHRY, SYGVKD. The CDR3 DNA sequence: TGTGCCATCAGTGCTGGGACTAGCGGGGGTAGGCAAGAGACCCAGTACTTC. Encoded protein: CAISAGTSGGRQETQYF.

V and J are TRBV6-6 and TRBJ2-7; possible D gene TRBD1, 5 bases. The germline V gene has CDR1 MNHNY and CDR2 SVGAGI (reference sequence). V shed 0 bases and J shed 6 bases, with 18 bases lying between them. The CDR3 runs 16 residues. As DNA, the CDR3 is TGTGCCAGCAGTTACTCGATCAGGGCCCCCCCTGGCGAGCAGTACTTC. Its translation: CASSYSIRAPPGEQYF.

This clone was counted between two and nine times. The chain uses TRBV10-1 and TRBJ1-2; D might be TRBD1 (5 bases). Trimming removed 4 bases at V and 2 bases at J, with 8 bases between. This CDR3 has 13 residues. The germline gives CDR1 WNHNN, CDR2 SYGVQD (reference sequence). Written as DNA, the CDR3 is TGCGCCAGCAGTGGAGACAGAAACTATGGCTACACCTTC. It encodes CASSGDRNYGYTF.

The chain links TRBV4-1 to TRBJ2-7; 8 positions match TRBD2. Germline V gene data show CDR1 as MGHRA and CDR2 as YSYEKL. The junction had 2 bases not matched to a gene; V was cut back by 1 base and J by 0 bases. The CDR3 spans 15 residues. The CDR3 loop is CASSQVAGSSYEQYF. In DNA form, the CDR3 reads TGCGCCAGCAGCCAAGTAGCGGGGTCCTCCTACGAGCAGTACTTC.

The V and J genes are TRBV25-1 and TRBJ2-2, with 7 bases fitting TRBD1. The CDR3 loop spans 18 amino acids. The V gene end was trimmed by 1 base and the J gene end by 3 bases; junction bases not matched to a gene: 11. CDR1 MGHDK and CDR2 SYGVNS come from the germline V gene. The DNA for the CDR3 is TGTGCCAGCAGTGAATTCGAAGGGGGCTTACTGGACACCGGGGAGCTGTTTTTT. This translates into CASSEFEGGLLDTGELFF.

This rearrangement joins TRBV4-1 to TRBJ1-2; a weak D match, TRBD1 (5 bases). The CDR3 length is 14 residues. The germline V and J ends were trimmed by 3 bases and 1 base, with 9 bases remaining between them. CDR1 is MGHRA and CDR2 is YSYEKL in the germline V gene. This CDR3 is CASSQVTVNYGYTF. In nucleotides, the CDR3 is TGCGCCAGCAGCCAGGTGACAGTTAACTATGGCTACACCTTC.

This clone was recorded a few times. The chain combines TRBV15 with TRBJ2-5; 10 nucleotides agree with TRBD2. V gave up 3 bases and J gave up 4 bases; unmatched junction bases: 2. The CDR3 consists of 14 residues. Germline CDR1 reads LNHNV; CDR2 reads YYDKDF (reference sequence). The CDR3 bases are TGTGCCACCAGCAGGCAGCGGGGGGGAGAGACCCAGTACTTC. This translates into CATSRQRGGETQYF.

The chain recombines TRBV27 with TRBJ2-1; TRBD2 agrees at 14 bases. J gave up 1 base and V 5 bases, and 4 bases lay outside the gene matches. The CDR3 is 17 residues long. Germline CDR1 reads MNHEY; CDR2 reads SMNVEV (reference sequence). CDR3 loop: CASSLGLAGGSYNEQFF. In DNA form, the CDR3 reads TGTGCCAGCAGTCTAGGACTAGCGGGGGGTTCCTACAATGAGCAGTTCTTC.

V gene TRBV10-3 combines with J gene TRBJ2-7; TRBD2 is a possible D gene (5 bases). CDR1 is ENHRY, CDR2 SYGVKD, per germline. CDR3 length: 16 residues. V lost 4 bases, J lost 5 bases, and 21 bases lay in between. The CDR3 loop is CAISASGIQVGDEQYF. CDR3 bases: TGTGCCATCAGTGCTTCCGGGATCCAGGTTGGGGACGAGCAGTACTTC.

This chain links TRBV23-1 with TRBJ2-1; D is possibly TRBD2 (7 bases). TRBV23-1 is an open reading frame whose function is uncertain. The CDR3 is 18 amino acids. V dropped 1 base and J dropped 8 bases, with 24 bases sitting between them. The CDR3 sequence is CASSQFGDGGGLFDEQFF. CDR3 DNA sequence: TGCGCCAGCAGTCAATTCGGTGATGGGGGGGGGCTCTTCGATGAGCAGTTCTTC.

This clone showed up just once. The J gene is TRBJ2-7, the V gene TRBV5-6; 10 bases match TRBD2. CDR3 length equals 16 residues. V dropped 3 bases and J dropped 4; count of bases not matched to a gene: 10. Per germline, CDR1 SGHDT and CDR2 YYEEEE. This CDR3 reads CASSCTERGGRYEQYF. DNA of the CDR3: TGTGCCAGCAGCTGCACGGAGCGGGGGGGCCGATACGAGCAGTACTTC.

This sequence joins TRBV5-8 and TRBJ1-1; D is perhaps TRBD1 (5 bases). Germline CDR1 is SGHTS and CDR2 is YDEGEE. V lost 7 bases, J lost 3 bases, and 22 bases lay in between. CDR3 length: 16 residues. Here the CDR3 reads CASSRQISPGYTEAFF. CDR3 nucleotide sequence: TGTGCCAGCTCCCGCCAGATTAGTCCAGGGTACACTGAAGCTTTCTTT.

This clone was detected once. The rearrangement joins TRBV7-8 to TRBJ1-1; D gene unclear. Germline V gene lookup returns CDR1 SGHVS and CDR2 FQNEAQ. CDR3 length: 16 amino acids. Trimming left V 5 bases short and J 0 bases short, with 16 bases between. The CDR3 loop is CASSTRRVSMNTEAFF. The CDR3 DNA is TGTGCCAGCAGCACCCGCCGGGTCTCCATGAACACTGAAGCTTTCTTT. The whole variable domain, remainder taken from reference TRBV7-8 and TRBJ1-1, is GAGVSQSPRYKVAKRGQDVALRCDPISGHVSLFWYQQALGQGPEFLTYFQNEAQLDKSGLPSDRFFAERPEGSVSTLKIQRTQQEDSAVYLCASSTRRVSMNTEAFFGQGTRLTVV.

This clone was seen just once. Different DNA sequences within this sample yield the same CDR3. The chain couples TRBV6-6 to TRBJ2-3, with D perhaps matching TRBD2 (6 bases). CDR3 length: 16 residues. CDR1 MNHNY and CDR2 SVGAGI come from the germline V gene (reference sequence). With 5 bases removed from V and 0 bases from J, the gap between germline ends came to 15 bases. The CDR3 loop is CASSPLGGASTDTQYF. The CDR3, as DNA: TGTGCCAGCAGTCCCCTTGGCGGGGCTAGCACAGATACGCAGTATTTT.

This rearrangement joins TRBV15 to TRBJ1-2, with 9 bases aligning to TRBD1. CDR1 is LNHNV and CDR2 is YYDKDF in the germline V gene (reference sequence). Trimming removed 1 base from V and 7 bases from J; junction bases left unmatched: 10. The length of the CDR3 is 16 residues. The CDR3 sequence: CATSRAPGTGIGGYTF. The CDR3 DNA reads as TGTGCCACCAGCAGAGCTCCCGGGACAGGGATCGGTGGCTACACCTTC.